Presented here are 6 T cell receptor beta chains from one specimen sequenced in a study of CD8 T cells in Susac syndrome. RNA was extracted with the RNeasy kit, and a quantity of about 0.45 to 1 ug was reverse transcribed using random hexamers. TCRdb passed the immunoSEQ multiplex PCR reads through MiXCR, listing each CDR3 protein once. This sample has fewer than 200,000 distinct CDR3 sequences, with roughly 92% found just once. The sample was CD4+ T cells from PBMCs. These receptors were collected from a human donor in good health.

This chain joins TRBV28 and TRBJ2-5; D uncertain. Germline lookup yields CDR1 MDHEN and CDR2 SYDVKM. This CDR3 is 16 amino acids long. The V end lost 0 bases, the J end lost 2 bases, and 13 bases lay between the germline ends. The CDR3 DNA reads TGTGCCAGCAGTTTATGGGCTCAGGACCAGCAAGAGACCCAGTACTTC. Translated: CASSLWAQDQQETQYF.

The V gene is TRBV6-1, the J gene TRBJ1-2; 8 nucleotides match TRBD1. With V trimmed by 10 bases and J by 4 bases, 17 bases remained unmatched. Germline CDR1 MNHNS, CDR2 SASEGT. The CDR3 is made up of 16 amino acids. Here the CDR3 DNA reads TGTGCCACCTCGAAAGGGGACAGGACTCATGGCTATGGCTACACCTTC. Protein product: CATSKGDRTHGYGYTF.

The chain has TRBV28 and TRBJ1-1, with D unresolved. CDR1 is MDHEN and CDR2 is SYDVKM in the germline V gene. The CDR3 runs to 14 residues. Trimming stripped 4 bases from V and 4 bases from J, with 13 bases between. CDR3 bases: TGTGCCAGCAGTTCCAACGCTCGGAGCACTGAAGCTTTCTTT. Its protein product is CASSSNARSTEAFF.

The J gene is TRBJ1-4, the V gene TRBV6-6; no firm D call. Trimming left V 7 bases short and J 7 bases short, with 13 bases between. The CDR3 length is 13 residues. Germline assignment: CDR1 MNHNY and CDR2 SVGAGI (reference sequence). CDR3 in amino acids: CASKATLGEKLFF. The CDR3 coding sequence is TGTGCCAGCAAGGCGACATTGGGTGAAAAACTGTTTTTT.

The chain links TRBV7-3 to TRBJ2-2; a possible D gene is TRBD2 (6 bases). V gave up 5 bases and J gave up 11 bases, with 21 bases separating them. Germline V gives CDR1 SGHTA, CDR2 FQGTGA. The CDR3 has 15 amino acids. CDR3: CASSPGVGGVVELFF. CDR3 nucleotides: TGTGCCAGCAGCCCAGGTGTCGGCGGGGTCGTCGAGCTGTTTTTT.

The chain uses TRBV6-5 and TRBJ1-1, with 8 bases fitting TRBD1. The ends lost 5 bases at V and 5 bases at J; junction bases unmatched: 7. Germline V gene data show CDR1 as MNHEY and CDR2 as SVGAGI. The CDR3 spans 14 residues. The CDR3 sequence is CASSPRTGRTEAFF. For the CDR3, the DNA is TGTGCCAGCAGTCCCCGGACAGGGAGAACTGAAGCTTTCTTT.